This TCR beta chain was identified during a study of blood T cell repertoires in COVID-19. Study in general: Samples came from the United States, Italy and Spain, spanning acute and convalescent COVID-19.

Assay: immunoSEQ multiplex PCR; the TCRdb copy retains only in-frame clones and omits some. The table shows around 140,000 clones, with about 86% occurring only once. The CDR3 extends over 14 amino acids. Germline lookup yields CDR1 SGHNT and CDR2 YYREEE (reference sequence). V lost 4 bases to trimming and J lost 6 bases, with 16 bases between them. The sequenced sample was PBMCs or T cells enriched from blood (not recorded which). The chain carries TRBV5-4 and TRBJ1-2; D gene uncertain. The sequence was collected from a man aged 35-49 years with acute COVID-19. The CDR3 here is CASSRTYDGDGYTF. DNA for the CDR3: TGTGCCAGCAGCCGAACCTACGACGGAGATGGCTACACCTTC.